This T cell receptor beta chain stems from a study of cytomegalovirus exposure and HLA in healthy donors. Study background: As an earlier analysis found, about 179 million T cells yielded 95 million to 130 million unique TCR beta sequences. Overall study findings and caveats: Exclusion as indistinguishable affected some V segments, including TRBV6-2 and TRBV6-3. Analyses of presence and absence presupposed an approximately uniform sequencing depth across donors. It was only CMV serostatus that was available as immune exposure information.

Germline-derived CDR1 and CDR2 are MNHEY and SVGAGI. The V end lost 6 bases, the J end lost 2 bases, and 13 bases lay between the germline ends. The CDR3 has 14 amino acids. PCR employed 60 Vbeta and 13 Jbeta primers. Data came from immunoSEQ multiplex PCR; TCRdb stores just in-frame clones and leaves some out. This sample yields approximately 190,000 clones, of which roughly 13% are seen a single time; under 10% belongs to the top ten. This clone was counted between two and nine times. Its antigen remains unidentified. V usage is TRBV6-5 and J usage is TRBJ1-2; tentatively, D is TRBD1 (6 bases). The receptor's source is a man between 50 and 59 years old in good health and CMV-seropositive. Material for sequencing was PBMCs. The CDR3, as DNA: TGTGCCAGCAGCCCCCCGGGGGGCAACTATGGCTACACCTTC. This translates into CASSPPGGNYGYTF.